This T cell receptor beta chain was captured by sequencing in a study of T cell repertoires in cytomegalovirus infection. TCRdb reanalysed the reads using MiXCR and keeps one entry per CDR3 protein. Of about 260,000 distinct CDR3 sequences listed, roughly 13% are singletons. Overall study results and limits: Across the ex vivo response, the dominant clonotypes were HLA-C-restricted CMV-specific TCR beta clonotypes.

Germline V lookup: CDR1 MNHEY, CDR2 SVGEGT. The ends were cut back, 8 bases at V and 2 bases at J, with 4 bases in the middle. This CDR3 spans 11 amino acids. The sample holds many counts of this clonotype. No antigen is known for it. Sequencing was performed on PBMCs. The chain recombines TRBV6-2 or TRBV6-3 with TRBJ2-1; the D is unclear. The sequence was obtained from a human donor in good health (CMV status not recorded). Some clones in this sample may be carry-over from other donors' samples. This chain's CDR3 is CASGTYNEQFF. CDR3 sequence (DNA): TGTGCCAGCGGTACCTACAATGAGCAGTTCTTC.